Shown below are 24 T cell receptor beta chains from a single sample sequenced in a study of cytomegalovirus exposure and HLA in healthy donors. Researchers ran the PCR with 60 Vbeta and 13 Jbeta primers. TCRdb's copy holds only in-frame clones and misses some; the assay was immunoSEQ multiplex PCR. This table has about 180,000 clones, about 81% appearing once. The sample taken for sequencing was PBMCs. The receptor source for this set is a man between 40 and 49 years old in good health and CMV-seronegative.

J is TRBJ1-3 and V is TRBV9; tentative D call: TRBD1 (6 bases). Between the trimmed V and J ends, which lost 6 bases and 0 bases, there was a span of 10 bases. This CDR3 is built from 14 residues. Per the germline V gene, CDR1 is SGDLS and CDR2 is YYNGEE. This CDR3 reads CASNPQGSGNTIYF. The CDR3 DNA is TGTGCCAGCAATCCACAGGGCTCTGGAAACACCATATATTTT.

The chain employs TRBV7-2 and TRBJ1-3; weak D call: TRBD1 (5 bases). This CDR3 region has 16 residues. V shed 3 bases and J shed 0 bases, with 12 bases lying between them. Per germline, CDR1 SGHTA and CDR2 FQGNSA. CDR3 sequence: CASSFGRAASGNTIYF. For the CDR3, the DNA is TGTGCCAGCAGCTTTGGCAGGGCCGCCTCTGGAAACACCATATATTTT.

This clone was detected once. V and J are TRBV18 and TRBJ1-1, with a possible D match to TRBD1 (5 bases). The CDR3 runs 16 residues. Trimming removed 1 base at V and 2 bases at J, with 14 bases between. Germline V CDR1 and CDR2: KGHSH, LQKENI. The CDR3 nucleotides are TGTGCCAGCTCACCACGGCAGGGTTGGGGTAACACTGAAGCTTTCTTT. Encoded protein: CASSPRQGWGNTEAFF.

This clone appeared a few times. The chain has TRBV13 and TRBJ2-1; tentatively, D is TRBD2 (6 bases). V lost 5 bases to trimming and J lost 4 bases, with 18 bases between them. CDR1 is PRHDT, CDR2 FYEKMQ, per germline (reference sequence). CDR3 length: 16 residues. This CDR3 is CASSPRGGEIYNEQFF. Written as DNA, the CDR3 is TGTGCCAGCAGCCCTAGAGGAGGGGAAATATACAATGAGCAGTTCTTC.

The genes are TRBV9 and TRBJ2-1, with D possibly TRBD2 on 5 matching bases. In germline, CDR1 is SGDLS, CDR2 YYNGEE. The CDR3 contains 16 residues. Trimming cost V 0 bases and J 1 base, with 11 bases left between them. The CDR3 region is CASSVASGLSYNEQFF. The CDR3 coding sequence is TGTGCCAGCAGCGTAGCTTCTGGACTGTCCTACAATGAGCAGTTCTTC.

V gene TRBV27 combines with J gene TRBJ2-2; maybe TRBD1 (7 bases). V was pared by 3 bases and J by 0 bases, with 14 bases between. The CDR3 covers 17 residues. Germline CDR1 is MNHEY and CDR2 is SMNVEV (reference sequence). CDR3 in amino acids: CASSFGGQRSNTGELFF. Written as DNA, the CDR3 is TGTGCCAGCAGTTTCGGGGGACAGAGATCGAACACCGGGGAGCTGTTTTTT.

CDR3 region: CASSRIPVGQGDTEAFF. The CDR3 region has the DNA TGTGCCAGCAGTCGCATCCCGGTAGGACAGGGGGACACTGAAGCTTTCTTT. V usage is TRBV7-2 and J usage is TRBJ1-1; 10 nucleotides align to TRBD1. The germline V gene encodes CDR1 SGHTA and CDR2 FQGNSA. The CDR3 contains 17 residues. V gave up 6 bases and J gave up 3 bases; unmatched junction bases: 13.

V is TRBV25-1 and J is TRBJ1-2; D remains unclear. Between the trimmed V and J ends, which lost 6 bases and 3 bases, there was a span of 11 bases. Looked up from germline, CDR1 is MGHDK and CDR2 is SYGVNS. The length of the CDR3 is 13 residues. The CDR3 reads CASSGWEDYGYTF. In DNA, the CDR3 is TGTGCCAGCAGCGGGTGGGAGGACTATGGCTACACCTTC.

This clone has just one count. The V gene is TRBV10-3, the J gene TRBJ2-7, with TRBD2 matching 12 bases. The V and J ends lost 8 bases and 6 bases, in that order; junction bases with no gene match: 5. In germline, CDR1 is ENHRY, CDR2 SYGVKD. The CDR3 has 13 residues. CDR3 region: CAIEETSGSEQYF. Written as DNA, the CDR3 is TGTGCCATCGAAGAGACTAGCGGGAGCGAGCAGTACTTC.

The genes are TRBV10-3 and TRBJ1-1, with D perhaps matching TRBD1 (5 bases). This CDR3 spans 15 amino acids. Trimming took 3 bases from V and 6 from J, leaving 17 bases between them. The germline CDR1 and CDR2 sequences are ENHRY and SYGVKD. In nucleotides, the CDR3 is TGTGCCATCAGTGATAATAATGGGGGGAGTGCTGAAGCTTTCTTT. Its translation is CAISDNNGGSAEAFF.

The chain carries TRBV4-1 and TRBJ2-5; 9 bases match TRBD1. This CDR3 is 18 amino acids long. Germline CDR1 reads MGHRA; CDR2 reads YSYEKL. V was pared by 0 bases and J by 9 bases, with 17 bases of the junction left unmatched. The CDR3 sequence: CASSQDLGETGGAGAQYF. CDR3 bases: TGCGCCAGCAGCCAAGATCTTGGGGAGACAGGGGGGGCCGGGGCCCAGTACTTC.

A few counts support this clone. The chain is built from TRBV4-2 and TRBJ1-2; D gene ambiguous. The V end lost 0 bases, the J end lost 0 bases, and 5 bases lay between the germline ends. In germline, CDR1 is LGHNA, CDR2 YNFKEQ. The CDR3 is 14 amino acids. The CDR3: CASSQERANYGYTF. The DNA of the CDR3 is TGTGCCAGCAGCCAAGAACGGGCTAACTATGGCTACACCTTC.

The chain joins TRBV19 to TRBJ2-7; 7 bases fit TRBD2. CDR1 and CDR2 from the germline V gene are LNHDA and SQIVND (reference sequence). Trimming removed 6 bases from V and 3 bases from J; junction bases left unmatched: 8. This CDR3 is built from 14 residues. CDR3 in amino acids: CASSKMGGIYEQYF. In DNA, the CDR3 is TGTGCCAGTAGCAAAATGGGGGGGATCTACGAGCAGTACTTC.

This rearrangement joins TRBV23-1 to TRBJ2-6, with 7 nucleotides matching TRBD1. TRBV23-1 is designated an ORF whose function remains uncertain. Trimming removed 4 bases from V and 2 bases from J; junction bases left unmatched: 11. The CDR3 sequence is 18 residues long. CDR3 sequence reads: CASSLSRAGGTGANVLTF. CDR3 nucleotide sequence: TGCGCCAGCAGTCTCTCGAGGGCAGGGGGAACTGGGGCCAACGTCCTGACTTTC.

V and J are TRBV2 and TRBJ2-5, with 12 bases matching TRBD2. The germline CDR1 and CDR2 sequences are SNHLY and FYNNEI. The CDR3 is 15 residues long. V gave up 11 bases and J gave up 0 bases; unmatched junction bases: 7. The CDR3 coding sequence is TGTGCCCGCCTGACTAGCGGGGGAGACCAAGAGACCCAGTACTTC. Translation gives CARLTSGGDQETQYF. The whole variable domain, filled in from reference TRBV2 and TRBJ2-5, reads EPEVTQTPSHQVTQMGQEVILRCVPISNHLYFYWYRQILGQKVEFLVSFYNNEISEKSEIFDDQFSVERPDGSNFTLKIRSTKLEDSAMYFCARLTSGGDQETQYFGPGTRLLVL.

This chain uses TRBV7-2 with TRBJ2-7; 7 bases match TRBD1. The CDR3 sequence is 17 residues long. J lost 2 bases, V lost 5 bases, and 15 bases had no gene match. Germline CDR1 is SGHTA and CDR2 is FQGNSA. CDR3 nucleotide sequence: TGTGCCAGCAGCAAAGGGGGCCTCAGGGGTGACCCCTACGAGCAGTACTTC. Translation: CASSKGGLRGDPYEQYF.

A remark on this clone: Other DNA sequences in this sample translate to the same CDR3. The CDR3 region is CASGGTVTNYGYTF. CDR3 nucleotide sequence: TGTGCTAGTGGGGGGACAGTTACTAACTATGGCTACACCTTC. The gene calls are TRBV12-5 and TRBJ1-2; 7 nucleotides line up with TRBD1. The CDR3 has 14 amino acids. CDR1 LGHNT and CDR2 FRNRAP come from the germline V gene. The J segment lost 0 bases and the V segment lost 6 bases, leaving 4 bases of the junction unmatched.

This chain connects TRBV2 to TRBJ1-2, with 8 bases identical to TRBD1. Germline CDR1 is SNHLY and CDR2 is FYNNEI. The CDR3 covers 12 residues. After removal of 3 bases from V and 6 bases from J, the junction contained 0 bases not matched to a gene. This chain's CDR3 is CASSETGDGYTF. CDR3 nucleotide sequence: TGTGCCAGCAGTGAGACAGGGGATGGCTACACCTTC.

The chain has TRBV4-3 and TRBJ2-7; 8 positions agree with TRBD2. V was pared by 0 bases and J by 2 bases, with 6 bases of the junction left unmatched. This CDR3 is built from 16 residues. Germline V gives CDR1 LGHNA, CDR2 YSLEER. CDR3 protein: CASSQEILAAAYEQYF. Written as DNA, the CDR3 is TGCGCCAGCAGCCAAGAGATACTAGCGGCAGCCTACGAGCAGTACTTC.

The V and J genes are TRBV5-4 and TRBJ2-7; perhaps TRBD1 as D (6 bases). CDR1 and CDR2 from the germline V gene are SGHNT and YYREEE (reference sequence). This CDR3 has 14 amino acids. V dropped 4 bases and J dropped 4 bases, with 15 bases sitting between them. CDR3 bases: TGTGCCAGCAGCCTTAGGACAGTCCCGTACGAGCAGTACTTC. Encoded protein: CASSLRTVPYEQYF. Full variable domain (remainder filled in from reference TRBV5-4 and TRBJ2-7): ETGVTQSPTHLIKTRGQQVTLRCSSQSGHNTVSWYQQALGQGPQFIFQYYREEENGRGNFPPRFSGLQFPNYSSELNVNALELDDSALYLCASSLRTVPYEQYFGPGTRLTVT.

The sample holds a few counts of this clone. Other DNA sequences in this sample translate to the same CDR3. The rearrangement links TRBV7-8 to TRBJ1-1; no definite D call. The CDR3 is 13 residues long. V lost 4 bases and J 1 base, leaving 7 bases between the germline ends. Germline V gene sequence: CDR1 SGHVS, CDR2 FQNEAQ. The CDR3 region is CASSSRGNTEAFF. DNA of the CDR3: TGTGCCAGCAGCTCCCGCGGGAACACTGAAGCTTTCTTT.

The chain carries TRBV28 and TRBJ2-7, with 7 bases aligning to TRBD1. This CDR3 comprises 17 residues. V lost 4 bases to trimming and J lost 2 bases; unmatched junction nucleotides: 14. CDR1 is MDHEN, CDR2 SYDVKM, per germline. The CDR3: CASSSAAGTVAPYEQYF. The CDR3 DNA reads as TGTGCCAGCAGTTCCGCTGCCGGGACAGTGGCTCCCTACGAGCAGTACTTC.

To note about this clone: The same CDR3 also results from other DNA sequences found in this sample. The J gene is TRBJ1-3, the V gene TRBV7-2; 7 nucleotides agree with TRBD1. The V and J ends lost 1 base and 5 bases, in that order; junction bases with no gene match: 5. Germline values: CDR1 SGHTA, CDR2 FQGNSA. CDR3 length: 15 residues. The CDR3 sequence: CASSLGAQGRNTIYF. CDR3 bases: TGTGCCAGCAGCTTAGGGGCACAGGGGAGAAACACCATATATTTT. The full variable domain, with the rest looked up from reference TRBV7-2 and TRBJ1-3, is GAGVSQSPSNKVTEKGKDVELRCDPISGHTALYWYRQSLGQGLEFLIYFQGNSAPDKSGLPSDRFSAERTGGSVSTLTIQRTQQEDSAVYLCASSLGAQGRNTIYFGEGSWLTVV.

The chain is built from TRBV30 and TRBJ1-5, with D possibly TRBD1 on 5 matching bases. The length of the CDR3 is 14 residues. The V end was cut by 0 bases, the J end by 4 bases, with 10 bases between. The germline gives CDR1 GTSNPN, CDR2 SVGIG (reference sequence). CDR3: CAWSVVGGNQPQHF. The DNA of the CDR3 is TGTGCCTGGAGTGTAGTGGGGGGAAATCAGCCCCAGCATTTT.